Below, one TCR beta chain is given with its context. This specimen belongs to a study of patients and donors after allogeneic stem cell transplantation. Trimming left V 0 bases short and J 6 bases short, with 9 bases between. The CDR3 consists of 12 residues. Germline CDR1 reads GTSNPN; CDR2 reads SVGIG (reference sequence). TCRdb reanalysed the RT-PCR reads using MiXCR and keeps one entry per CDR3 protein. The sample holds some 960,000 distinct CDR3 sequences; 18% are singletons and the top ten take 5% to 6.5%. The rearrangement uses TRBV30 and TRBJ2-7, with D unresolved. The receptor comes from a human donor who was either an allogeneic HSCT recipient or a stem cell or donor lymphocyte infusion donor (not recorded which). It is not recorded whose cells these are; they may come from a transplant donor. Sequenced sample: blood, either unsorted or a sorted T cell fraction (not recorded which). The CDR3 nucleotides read TGTGCCTGGAGTGTCGATTTTGGCGAGCAGTACTTC. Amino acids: CAWSVDFGEQYF.